This T cell receptor beta chain was identified during a study of response to subunit inactivated influenza vaccine. Germline CDR1 is SNHLY and CDR2 is FYNNEI. This CDR3 has 15 amino acids. Trimming at V came to 6 bases and at J to 5 bases, leaving 4 bases not matched to a gene. MiXCR was run by TCRdb on the RT-PCR reads, yielding one entry per CDR3 protein. In the table there are a few hundred thousand distinct CDR3 sequences, approximately 7.3% of which are singletons. This clonotype has just a few counts. Antigen specificity is unknown. Study results and limitations: The study's authors posited that every seasonal influenza vaccination enlists few new T cells.

The rearrangement uses TRBV2 and TRBJ2-5; 15 positions agree with TRBD2. The input for sequencing was PBMCs from blood, taken roughly 24 months after vaccination. The clonotype originates from a man in his fifties or sixties who received an inactivated influenza vaccine. CDR3 DNA: TGTGCCAGCAGAATCGGACTAGCGGGAGGGGAGACCCAGTACTTC. Translation gives CASRIGLAGGETQYF.